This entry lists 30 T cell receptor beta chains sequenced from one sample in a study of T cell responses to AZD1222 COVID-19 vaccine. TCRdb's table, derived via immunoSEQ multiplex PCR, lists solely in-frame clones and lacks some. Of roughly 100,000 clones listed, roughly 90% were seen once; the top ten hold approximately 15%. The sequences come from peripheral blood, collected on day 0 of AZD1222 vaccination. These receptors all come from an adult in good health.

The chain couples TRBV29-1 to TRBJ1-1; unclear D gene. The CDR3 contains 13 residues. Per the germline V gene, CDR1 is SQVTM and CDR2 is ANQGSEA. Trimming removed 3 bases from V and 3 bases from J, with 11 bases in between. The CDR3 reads CSVEVGGDTEAFF. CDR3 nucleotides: TGCAGCGTTGAGGTTGGTGGGGACACTGAAGCTTTCTTT.

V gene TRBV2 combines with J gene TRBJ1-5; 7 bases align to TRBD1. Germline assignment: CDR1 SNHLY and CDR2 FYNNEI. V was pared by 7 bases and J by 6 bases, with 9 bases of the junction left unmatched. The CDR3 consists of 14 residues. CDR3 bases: TGTGCCAGCACTGAGCAGGGGGGTGGTCAGCCCCAGCATTTT. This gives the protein CASTEQGGGQPQHF.

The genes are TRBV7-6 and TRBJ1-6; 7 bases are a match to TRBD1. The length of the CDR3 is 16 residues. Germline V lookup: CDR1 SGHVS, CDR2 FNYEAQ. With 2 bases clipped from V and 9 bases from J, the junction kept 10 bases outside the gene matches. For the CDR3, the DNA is TGTGCCAGCAGCTTAAGGGGCAGGGGGTTGAGTTCACCCCTCCACTTT. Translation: CASSLRGRGLSSPLHF.

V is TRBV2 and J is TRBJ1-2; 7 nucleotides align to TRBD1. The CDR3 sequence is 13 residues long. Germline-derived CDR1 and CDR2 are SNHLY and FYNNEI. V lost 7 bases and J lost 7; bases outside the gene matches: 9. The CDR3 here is CASTEGQLRGYTF. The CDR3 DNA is TGTGCCAGCACCGAGGGACAGCTTCGTGGCTACACCTTC. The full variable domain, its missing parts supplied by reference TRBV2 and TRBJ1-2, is EPEVTQTPSHQVTQMGQEVILRCVPISNHLYFYWYRQILGQKVEFLVSFYNNEISEKSEIFDDQFSVERPDGSNFTLKIRSTKLEDSAMYFCASTEGQLRGYTFGSGTRLTVV.

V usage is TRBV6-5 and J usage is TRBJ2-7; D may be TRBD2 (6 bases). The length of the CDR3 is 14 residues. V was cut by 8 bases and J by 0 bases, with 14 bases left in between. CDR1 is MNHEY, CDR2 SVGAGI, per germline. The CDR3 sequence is CASLGLTNSYEQYF. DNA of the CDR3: TGTGCCAGCCTGGGACTGACGAACTCCTACGAGCAGTACTTC.

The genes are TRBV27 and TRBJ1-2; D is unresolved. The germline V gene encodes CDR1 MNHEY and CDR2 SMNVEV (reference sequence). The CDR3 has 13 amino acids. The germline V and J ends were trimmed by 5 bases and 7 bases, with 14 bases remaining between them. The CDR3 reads CASSPSQGLGYTF. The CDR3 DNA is TGTGCCAGCAGTCCCTCGCAAGGTCTTGGCTACACCTTC.

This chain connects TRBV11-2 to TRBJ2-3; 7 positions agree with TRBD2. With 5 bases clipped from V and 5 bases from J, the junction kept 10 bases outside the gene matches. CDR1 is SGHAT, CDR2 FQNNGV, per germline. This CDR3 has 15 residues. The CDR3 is CASSPPEGGRDTQYF. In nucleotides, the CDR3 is TGTGCCAGCAGCCCCCCGGAGGGAGGGAGAGATACGCAGTATTTT. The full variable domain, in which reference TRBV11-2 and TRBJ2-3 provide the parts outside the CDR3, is EAGVAQSPRYKIIEKRQSVAFWCNPISGHATLYWYQQILGQGPKLLIQFQNNGVVDDSQLPKDRFSAERLKGVDSTLKIQPAKLEDSAVYLCASSPPEGGRDTQYFGPGTRLTVL.

The CDR3 sequence: CAWILNEKLFF. CDR3 nucleotide sequence: TGTGCCTGGATTCTCAATGAAAAACTGTTTTTT. The chain carries TRBV30 and TRBJ1-4; D unresolved. Germline V CDR1 and CDR2: GTSNPN, SVGIG (reference sequence). The CDR3 spans 11 residues. V shed 4 bases and J shed 5 bases, with 5 bases lying between them. The full variable domain, completed using reference TRBV30 and TRBJ1-4, is SQTIHQWPATLVQPVGSPLSLECTVEGTSNPNLYWYRQAAGRGLQLLFYSVGIGQISSEVPQNLSASRPQDRQFILSSKKLLLSDSGFYLCAWILNEKLFFGSGTQLSVL.

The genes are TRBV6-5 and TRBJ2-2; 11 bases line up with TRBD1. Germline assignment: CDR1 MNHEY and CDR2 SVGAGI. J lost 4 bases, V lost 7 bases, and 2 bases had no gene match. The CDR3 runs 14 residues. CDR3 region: CASIGTGGTGELFF. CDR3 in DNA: TGTGCCAGCATCGGGACAGGGGGCACCGGGGAGCTGTTTTTT.

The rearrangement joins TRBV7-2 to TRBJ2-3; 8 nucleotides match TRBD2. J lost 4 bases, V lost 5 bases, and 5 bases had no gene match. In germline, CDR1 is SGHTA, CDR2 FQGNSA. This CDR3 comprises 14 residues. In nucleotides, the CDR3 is TGTGCCAGCAGCCCCTCGGGAGGGCCAGATACGCAGTATTTT. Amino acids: CASSPSGGPDTQYF.

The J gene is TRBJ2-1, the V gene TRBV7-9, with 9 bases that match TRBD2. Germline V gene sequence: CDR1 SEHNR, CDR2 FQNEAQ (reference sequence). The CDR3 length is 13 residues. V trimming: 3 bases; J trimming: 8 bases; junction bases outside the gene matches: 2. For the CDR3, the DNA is TGTGCCAGCAGCTTCAGCGGGAGGCATGAGCAGTTCTTC. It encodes CASSFSGRHEQFF. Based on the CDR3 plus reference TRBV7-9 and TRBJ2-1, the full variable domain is DTGVSQNPRHKITKRGQNVTFRCDPISEHNRLYWYRQTLGQGPEFLTYFQNEAQLEKSRLLSDRFSAERPKGSFSTLEIQRTEQGDSAMYLCASSFSGRHEQFFGPGTRLTVL.

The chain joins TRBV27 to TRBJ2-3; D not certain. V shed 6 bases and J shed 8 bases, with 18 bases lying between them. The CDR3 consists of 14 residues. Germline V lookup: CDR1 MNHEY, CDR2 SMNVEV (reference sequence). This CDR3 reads CASSNPRIRGTQYF. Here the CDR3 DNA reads TGTGCCAGCAGCAATCCTAGGATTAGAGGTACGCAGTATTTT.

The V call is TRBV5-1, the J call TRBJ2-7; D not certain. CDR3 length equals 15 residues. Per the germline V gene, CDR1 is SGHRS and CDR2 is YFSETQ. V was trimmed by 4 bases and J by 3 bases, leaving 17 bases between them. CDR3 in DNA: TGCGCCAGCAGCCCCAAACACCAATACCTCTACGAGCAGTACTTC. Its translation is CASSPKHQYLYEQYF.

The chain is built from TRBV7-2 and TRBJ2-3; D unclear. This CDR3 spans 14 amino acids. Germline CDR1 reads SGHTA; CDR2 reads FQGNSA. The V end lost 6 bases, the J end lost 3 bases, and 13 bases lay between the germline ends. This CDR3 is CASRVTLGTDTQYF. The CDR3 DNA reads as TGTGCCAGCAGGGTTACGCTGGGGACAGATACGCAGTATTTT. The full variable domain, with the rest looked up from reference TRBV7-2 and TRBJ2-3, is GAGVSQSPSNKVTEKGKDVELRCDPISGHTALYWYRQSLGQGLEFLIYFQGNSAPDKSGLPSDRFSAERTGGSVSTLTIQRTQQEDSAVYLCASRVTLGTDTQYFGPGTRLTVL.

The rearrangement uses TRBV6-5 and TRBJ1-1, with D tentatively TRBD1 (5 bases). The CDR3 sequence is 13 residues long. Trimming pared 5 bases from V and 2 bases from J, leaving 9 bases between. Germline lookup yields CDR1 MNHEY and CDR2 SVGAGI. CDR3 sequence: CASSRTRNTEAFF. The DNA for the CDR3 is TGTGCCAGCAGTCGGACACGTAACACTGAAGCTTTCTTT.

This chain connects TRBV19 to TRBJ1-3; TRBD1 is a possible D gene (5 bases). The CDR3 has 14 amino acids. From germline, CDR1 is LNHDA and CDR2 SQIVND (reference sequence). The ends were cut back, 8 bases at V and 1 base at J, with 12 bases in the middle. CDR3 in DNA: TGTGCCAGTCGCCTGGGGGTATCTGGAAACACCATATATTTT. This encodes CASRLGVSGNTIYF.

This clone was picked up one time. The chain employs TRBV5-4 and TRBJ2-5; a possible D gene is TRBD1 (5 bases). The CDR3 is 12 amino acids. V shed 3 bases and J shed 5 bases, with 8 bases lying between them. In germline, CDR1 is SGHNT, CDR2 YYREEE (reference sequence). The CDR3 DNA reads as TGTGCCAGCAGCTGGGGCCCGGAGACCCAGTACTTC. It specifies CASSWGPETQYF.

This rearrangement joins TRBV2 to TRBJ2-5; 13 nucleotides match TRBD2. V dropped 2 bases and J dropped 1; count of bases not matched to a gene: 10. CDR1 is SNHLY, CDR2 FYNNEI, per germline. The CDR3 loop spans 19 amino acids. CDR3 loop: CASSEIWGTSGASQETQYF. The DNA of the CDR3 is TGTGCCAGCAGTGAAATATGGGGGACTAGCGGGGCCTCCCAAGAGACCCAGTACTTC.

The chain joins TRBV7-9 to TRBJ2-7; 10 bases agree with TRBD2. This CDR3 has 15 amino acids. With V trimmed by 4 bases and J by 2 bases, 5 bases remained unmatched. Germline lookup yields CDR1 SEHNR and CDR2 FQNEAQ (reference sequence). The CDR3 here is CASSSQREGPYEQYF. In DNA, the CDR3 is TGTGCCAGCAGCTCTCAGCGGGAGGGCCCCTACGAGCAGTACTTC.

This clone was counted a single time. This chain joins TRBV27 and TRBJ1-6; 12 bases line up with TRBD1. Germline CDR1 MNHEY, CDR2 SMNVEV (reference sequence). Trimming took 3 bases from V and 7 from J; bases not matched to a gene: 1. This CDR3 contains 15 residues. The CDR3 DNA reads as TGTGCCAGCAGTTTCGGGACAGGGGGCAATTCACCCCTCCACTTT. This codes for CASSFGTGGNSPLHF.

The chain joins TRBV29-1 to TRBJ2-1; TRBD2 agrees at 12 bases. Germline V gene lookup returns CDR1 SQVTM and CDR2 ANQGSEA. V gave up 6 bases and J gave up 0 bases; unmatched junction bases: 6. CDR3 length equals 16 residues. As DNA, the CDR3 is TGCAGCGTCAATGGACTAGCGGGAAGCTCCTACAATGAGCAGTTCTTC. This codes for CSVNGLAGSSYNEQFF.

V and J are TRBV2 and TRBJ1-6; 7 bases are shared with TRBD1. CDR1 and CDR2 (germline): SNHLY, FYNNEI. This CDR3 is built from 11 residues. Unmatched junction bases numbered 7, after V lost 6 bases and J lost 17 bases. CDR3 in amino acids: CASRESGGVHF. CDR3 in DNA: TGTGCCAGCAGGGAGTCAGGGGGGGTCCACTTT.

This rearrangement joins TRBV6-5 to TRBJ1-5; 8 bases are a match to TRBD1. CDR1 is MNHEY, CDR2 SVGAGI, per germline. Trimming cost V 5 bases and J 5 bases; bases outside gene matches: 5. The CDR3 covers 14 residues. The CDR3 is CASSRTGSDQPQHF. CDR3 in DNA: TGTGCCAGCAGTCGGACAGGGAGTGATCAGCCCCAGCATTTT.

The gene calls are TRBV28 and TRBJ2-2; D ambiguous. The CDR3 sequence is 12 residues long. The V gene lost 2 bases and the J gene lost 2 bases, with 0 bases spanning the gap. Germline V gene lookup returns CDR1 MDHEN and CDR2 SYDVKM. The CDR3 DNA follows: TGTGCCAGCAGTTTAAACACCGGGGAGCTGTTTTTT. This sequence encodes CASSLNTGELFF.

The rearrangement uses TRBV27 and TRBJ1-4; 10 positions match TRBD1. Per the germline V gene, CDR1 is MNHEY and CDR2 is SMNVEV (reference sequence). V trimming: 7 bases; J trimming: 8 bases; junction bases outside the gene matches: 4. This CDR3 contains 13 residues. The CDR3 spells CASTTGGREKLFF. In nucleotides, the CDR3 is TGTGCCAGCACGACAGGGGGCCGGGAAAAACTGTTTTTT.

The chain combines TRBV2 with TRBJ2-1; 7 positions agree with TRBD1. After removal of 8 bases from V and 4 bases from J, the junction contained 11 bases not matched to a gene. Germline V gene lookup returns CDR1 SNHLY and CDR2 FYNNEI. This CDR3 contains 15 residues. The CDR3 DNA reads TGTGCCAGCGCCACAGAGAGGGGGCCTTACAATGAGCAGTTCTTC. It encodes CASATERGPYNEQFF.

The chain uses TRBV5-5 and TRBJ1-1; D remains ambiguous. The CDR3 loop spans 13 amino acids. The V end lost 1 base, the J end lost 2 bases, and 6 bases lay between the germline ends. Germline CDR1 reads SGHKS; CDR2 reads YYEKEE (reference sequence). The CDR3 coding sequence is TGTGCCAGCAGCTTGCTTAGAAACACTGAAGCTTTCTTT. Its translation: CASSLLRNTEAFF.

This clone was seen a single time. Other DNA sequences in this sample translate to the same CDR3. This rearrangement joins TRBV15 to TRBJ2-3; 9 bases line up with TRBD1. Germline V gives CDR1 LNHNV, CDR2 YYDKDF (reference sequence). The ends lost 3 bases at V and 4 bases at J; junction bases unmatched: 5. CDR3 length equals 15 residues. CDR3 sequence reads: CATSRDRGPADTQYF. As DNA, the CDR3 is TGTGCCACCAGCAGGGACAGGGGCCCCGCAGATACGCAGTATTTT.

CDR3 DNA: TGTGCCAGCAGCGTTCGGGTGAACACCGGGGAGCTGTTTTTT. Its translation is CASSVRVNTGELFF. The chain couples TRBV9 to TRBJ2-2; D not certain. The CDR3 has 14 residues. Germline V gene sequence: CDR1 SGDLS, CDR2 YYNGEE. V lost 2 bases, J lost 1 base, and 6 bases lay in between.

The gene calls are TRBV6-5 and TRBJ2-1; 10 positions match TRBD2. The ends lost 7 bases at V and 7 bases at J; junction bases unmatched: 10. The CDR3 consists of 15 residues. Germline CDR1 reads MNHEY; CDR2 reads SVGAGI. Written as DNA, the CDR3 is TGTGCCAGCACCTCAGGCCTAGCGGGGGAAAATGAGCAGTTCTTC. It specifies CASTSGLAGENEQFF.